This note documents a single T cell receptor (beta chain) sequence. The sample comes from a study of blood T cell repertoires in COVID-19. Study-level background: PBMCs, B-cell-depleted T cells, or T cells provided the cDNA or gDNA that made up the material.

Per the study methods: Estimated nucleated cell counts came from reference gene primer amplification. Data came from immunoSEQ multiplex PCR; TCRdb stores just in-frame clones and leaves some out. For V, J and clone size, that table is used; D and trimming come from the DNA. This repertoire shows some 200,000 clones, 75% to 85% found once; its top ten account for less than 15%. With V trimmed by 5 bases and J by 6 bases, 4 bases remained unmatched. Germline V lookup: CDR1 MDHEN, CDR2 SYDVKM. This CDR3 region has 12 residues. V usage is TRBV28 and J usage is TRBJ2-7; 7 bases agree with TRBD1. Sequencing input: peripheral blood. The receptor was isolated from a human donor in a cohort sampled during active COVID-19. CDR3 residues: CASSMDRREQYF. The CDR3 coding sequence is TGTGCCAGCAGTATGGACAGGCGCGAGCAGTACTTC.